The present T cell receptor (beta chain) was sequenced within a study of OX40 agonist ivuxolimab in advanced cancers. Study-wide context: Patients were roughly 83% male with ages roughly 20 to 85, mean around 61. Two cutaneous melanoma patients and one hepatocellular carcinoma patient, three in all, had partial responses. Study-wide points: Among T cells, CD8+ cells averaged more expanded clones than CD4+ cells. Patients who responded partially at 0.1-3.0 mg/kg showed clonal expansion ranking among the lowest.

For this clone: Its target is unknown.

Unmatched junction bases numbered 4, after V lost 3 bases and J lost 6 bases. The germline V gene encodes CDR1 MGHDK and CDR2 SYGVNS. This CDR3 is built from 14 residues. Produced via immunoSEQ multiplex PCR; TCRdb's table is partial and in-frame only. The sample lists around 150,000 clones, approximately 94% occurring once. The specimen was CD4+ or CD8+ T cells sorted from blood, collected in a trial of the OX40 agonist ivuxolimab. This sequence joins TRBV25-1 and TRBJ1-4; TRBD1 agrees at 7 bases. The source is an adult with an advanced solid tumor such as melanoma, head and neck, liver or kidney cancer. CDR3 in amino acids: CASSEGRGYEKLFF. The DNA for the CDR3 is TGTGCCAGCAGTGAGGGCAGGGGGTATGAAAAACTGTTTTTT.